Below, one T cell receptor beta chain is given with its context. Its antigen is not identified. Clones were sequenced by immunoSEQ multiplex PCR, and TCRdb holds only the in-frame ones, with some missing. This sample has 50,000 to 65,000 clones, with around 81% found just once. Healthy donors had no documented immune events, such as infections, while sampled. The germline V gene encodes CDR1 SGHDT and CDR2 YYEEEE. The CDR3 has 16 amino acids. The J segment lost 1 base and the V segment lost 4 bases, leaving 6 bases of the junction unmatched. The data were obtained in a study of identifying expanded T cells in peripheral blood. Study-level findings and limits: Across healthy donors, higher total template counts meant significantly greater approximately two-week count variance. Over around two and four weeks, about 15 and 19 clones changed, versus roughly 1.2 between replicates.

The sequence was collected from a person aged 18 to 70 in good health. The rearrangement uses TRBV5-6 and TRBJ1-1; 11 bases are shared with TRBD1. Material for sequencing was blood. In DNA form, the CDR3 reads TGTGCCAGCAGCATCTTCGGGACAGGGGGGAACACTGAAGCTTTCTTT. Its protein is CASSIFGTGGNTEAFF. Full variable domain (rest looked up from reference TRBV5-6 and TRBJ1-1): DAGVTQSPTHLIKTRGQQVTLRCSPKSGHDTVSWYQQALGQGPQFIFQYYEEEERQRGNFPDRFSGHQFPNYSSELNVNALLLGDSALYLCASSIFGTGGNTEAFFGQGTRLTVV.